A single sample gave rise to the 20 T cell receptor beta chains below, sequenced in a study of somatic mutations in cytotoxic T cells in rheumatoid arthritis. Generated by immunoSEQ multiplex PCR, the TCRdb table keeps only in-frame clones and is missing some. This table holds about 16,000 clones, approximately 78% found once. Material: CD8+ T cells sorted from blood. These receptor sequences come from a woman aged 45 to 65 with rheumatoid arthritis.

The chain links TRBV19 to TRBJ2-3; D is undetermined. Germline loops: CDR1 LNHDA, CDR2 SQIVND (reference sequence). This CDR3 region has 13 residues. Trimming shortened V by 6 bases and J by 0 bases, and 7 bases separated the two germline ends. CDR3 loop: CASSPQSTDTQYF. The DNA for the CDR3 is TGTGCCAGTAGCCCCCAGAGCACAGATACGCAGTATTTT.

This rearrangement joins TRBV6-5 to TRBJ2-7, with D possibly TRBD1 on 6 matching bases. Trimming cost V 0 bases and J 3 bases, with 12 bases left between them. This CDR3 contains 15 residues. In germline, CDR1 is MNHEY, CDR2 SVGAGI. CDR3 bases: TGTGCCAGCAGTTACTCTTACATGGGACACTACGAGCAGTACTTC. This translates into CASSYSYMGHYEQYF.

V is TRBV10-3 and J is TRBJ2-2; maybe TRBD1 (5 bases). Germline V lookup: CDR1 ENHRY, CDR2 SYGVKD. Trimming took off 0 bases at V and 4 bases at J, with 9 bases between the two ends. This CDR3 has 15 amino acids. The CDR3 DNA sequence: TGTGCCATCAGTGAGTCCGCAGGGCCCACCGGGGAGCTGTTTTTT. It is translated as CAISESAGPTGELFF.

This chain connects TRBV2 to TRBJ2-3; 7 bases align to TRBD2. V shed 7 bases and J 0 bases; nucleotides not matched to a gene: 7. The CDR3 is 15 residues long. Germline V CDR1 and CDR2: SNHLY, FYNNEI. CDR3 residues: CASISAGVSTDTQYF. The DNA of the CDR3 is TGTGCCAGCATCTCGGCGGGGGTCAGCACAGATACGCAGTATTTT.

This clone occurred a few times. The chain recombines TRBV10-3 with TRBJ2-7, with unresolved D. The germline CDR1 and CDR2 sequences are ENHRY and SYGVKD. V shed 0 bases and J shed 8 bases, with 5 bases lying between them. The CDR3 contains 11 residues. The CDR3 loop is CAISESEQQYF. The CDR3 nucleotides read TGTGCCATCAGTGAGTCGGAGCAGCAGTACTTC.

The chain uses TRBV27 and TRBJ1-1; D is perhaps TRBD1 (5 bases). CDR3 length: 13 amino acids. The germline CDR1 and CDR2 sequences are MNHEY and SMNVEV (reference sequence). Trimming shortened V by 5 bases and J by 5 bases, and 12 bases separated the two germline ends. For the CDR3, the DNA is TGTGCCAGCAGTGGGCAGAGGGGTACTGAAGCTTTCTTT. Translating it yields CASSGQRGTEAFF.

As DNA, the CDR3 is TGTGCCAGCAGTTTCGAGCGGGACTCCTACGAGCAGTACTTC. This sequence encodes CASSFERDSYEQYF. The rearrangement uses TRBV28 and TRBJ2-7; 7 bases fit TRBD2. V trimming: 3 bases; J trimming: 0 bases; junction bases outside the gene matches: 2. Germline V CDR1 and CDR2: MDHEN, SYDVKM. CDR3 length equals 14 residues. Using reference TRBV28 and TRBJ2-7 for the parts outside the CDR3, the full variable domain is DVKVTQSSRYLVKRTGEKVFLECVQDMDHENMFWYRQDPGLGLRLIYFSYDVKMKEKGDIPEGYSVSREKKERFSLILESASTNQTSMYLCASSFERDSYEQYFGPGTRLTVT.

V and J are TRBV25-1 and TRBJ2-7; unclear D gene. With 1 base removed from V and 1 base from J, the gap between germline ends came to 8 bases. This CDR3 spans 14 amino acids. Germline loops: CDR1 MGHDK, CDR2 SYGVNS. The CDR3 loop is CASSESVGSYEQYF. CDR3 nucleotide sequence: TGTGCCAGCAGTGAATCAGTAGGGTCCTACGAGCAGTACTTC.

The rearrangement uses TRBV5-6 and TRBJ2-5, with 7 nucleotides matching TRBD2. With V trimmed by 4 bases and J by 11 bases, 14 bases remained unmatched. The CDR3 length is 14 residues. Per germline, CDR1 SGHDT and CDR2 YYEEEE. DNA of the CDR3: TGTGCCAGCAGCCCGGTGCGGGGGAGAGGGGAGCAGTACTTC. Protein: CASSPVRGRGEQYF.

The CDR3: CSVRDGAANTGELFF. The CDR3 DNA is TGCAGCGTTCGGGACGGCGCCGCGAACACCGGGGAGCTGTTTTTT. The V gene is TRBV29-1, the J gene TRBJ2-2; D tentatively fits TRBD1 or TRBD2 (5 bases each). The V gene lost 5 bases and the J gene lost 0 bases, with 13 bases spanning the gap. The CDR3 covers 15 residues. In germline, CDR1 is SQVTM, CDR2 ANQGSEA.

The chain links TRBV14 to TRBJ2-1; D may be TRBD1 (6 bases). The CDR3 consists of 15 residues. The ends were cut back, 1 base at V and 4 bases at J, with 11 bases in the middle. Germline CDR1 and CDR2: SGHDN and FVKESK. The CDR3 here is CASSQGDTFYNEQFF. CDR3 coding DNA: TGTGCCAGCAGCCAAGGGGACACCTTTTACAATGAGCAGTTCTTC.

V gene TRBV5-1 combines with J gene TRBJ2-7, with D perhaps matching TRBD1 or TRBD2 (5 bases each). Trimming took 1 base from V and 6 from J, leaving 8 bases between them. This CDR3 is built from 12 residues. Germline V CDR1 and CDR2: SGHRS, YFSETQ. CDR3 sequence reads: CASSLMGTEQYF. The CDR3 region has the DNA TGCGCCAGCAGCTTGATGGGGACCGAGCAGTACTTC.

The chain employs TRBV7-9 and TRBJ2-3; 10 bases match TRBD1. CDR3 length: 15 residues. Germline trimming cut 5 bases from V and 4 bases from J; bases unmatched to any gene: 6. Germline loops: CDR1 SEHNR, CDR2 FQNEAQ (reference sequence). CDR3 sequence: CASSAIGTGADTQYF. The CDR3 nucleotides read TGTGCCAGCAGCGCCATCGGGACAGGGGCAGATACGCAGTATTTT.

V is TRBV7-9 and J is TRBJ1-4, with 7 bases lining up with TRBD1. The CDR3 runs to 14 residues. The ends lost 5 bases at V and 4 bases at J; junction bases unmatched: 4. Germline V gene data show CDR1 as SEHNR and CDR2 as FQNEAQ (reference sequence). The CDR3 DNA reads TGTGCCAGCAGCGGAGGGACAGATAATGAAAAACTGTTTTTT. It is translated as CASSGGTDNEKLFF.

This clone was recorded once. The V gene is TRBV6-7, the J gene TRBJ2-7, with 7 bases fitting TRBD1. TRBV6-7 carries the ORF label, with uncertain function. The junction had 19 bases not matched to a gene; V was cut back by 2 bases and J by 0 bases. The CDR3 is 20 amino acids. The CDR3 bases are TGTGCCAGCAGTTACCCTCCTCCGGGACAGAACAGAAATACCTCCTACGAGCAGTACTTC. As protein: CASSYPPPGQNRNTSYEQYF.

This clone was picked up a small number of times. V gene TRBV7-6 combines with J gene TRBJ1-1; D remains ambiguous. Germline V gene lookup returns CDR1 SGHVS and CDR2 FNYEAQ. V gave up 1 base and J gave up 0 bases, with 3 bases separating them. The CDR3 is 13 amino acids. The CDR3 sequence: CASSLGMNTEAFF. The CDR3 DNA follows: TGTGCCAGCAGCTTAGGTATGAACACTGAAGCTTTCTTT.

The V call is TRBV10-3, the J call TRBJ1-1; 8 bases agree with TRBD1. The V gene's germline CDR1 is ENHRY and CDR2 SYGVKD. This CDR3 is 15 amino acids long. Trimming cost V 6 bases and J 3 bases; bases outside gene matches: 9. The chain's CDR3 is CAIRATPGQDTEAFF. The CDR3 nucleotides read TGTGCCATCAGGGCAACTCCGGGACAGGACACTGAAGCTTTCTTT.

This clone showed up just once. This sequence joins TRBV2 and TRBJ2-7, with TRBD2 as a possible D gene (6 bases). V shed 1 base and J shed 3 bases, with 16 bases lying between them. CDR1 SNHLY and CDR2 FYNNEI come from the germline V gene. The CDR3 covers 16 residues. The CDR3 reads CASSEGGDPLVYEQYF. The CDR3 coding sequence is TGTGCCAGCAGTGAAGGCGGGGACCCCTTGGTCTACGAGCAGTACTTC.

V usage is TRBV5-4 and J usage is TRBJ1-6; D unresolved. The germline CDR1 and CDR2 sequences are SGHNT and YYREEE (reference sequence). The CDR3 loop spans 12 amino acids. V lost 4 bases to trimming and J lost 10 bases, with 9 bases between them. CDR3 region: CASSELDSPLHF. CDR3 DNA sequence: TGTGCCAGCAGCGAGCTCGACTCACCCCTCCACTTT.

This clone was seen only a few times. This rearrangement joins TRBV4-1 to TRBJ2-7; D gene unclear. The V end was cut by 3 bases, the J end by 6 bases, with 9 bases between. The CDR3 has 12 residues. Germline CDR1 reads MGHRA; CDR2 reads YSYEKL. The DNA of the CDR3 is TGCGCCAGCAGCCACGAAGGCGGCGAGCAGTACTTC. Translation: CASSHEGGEQYF.